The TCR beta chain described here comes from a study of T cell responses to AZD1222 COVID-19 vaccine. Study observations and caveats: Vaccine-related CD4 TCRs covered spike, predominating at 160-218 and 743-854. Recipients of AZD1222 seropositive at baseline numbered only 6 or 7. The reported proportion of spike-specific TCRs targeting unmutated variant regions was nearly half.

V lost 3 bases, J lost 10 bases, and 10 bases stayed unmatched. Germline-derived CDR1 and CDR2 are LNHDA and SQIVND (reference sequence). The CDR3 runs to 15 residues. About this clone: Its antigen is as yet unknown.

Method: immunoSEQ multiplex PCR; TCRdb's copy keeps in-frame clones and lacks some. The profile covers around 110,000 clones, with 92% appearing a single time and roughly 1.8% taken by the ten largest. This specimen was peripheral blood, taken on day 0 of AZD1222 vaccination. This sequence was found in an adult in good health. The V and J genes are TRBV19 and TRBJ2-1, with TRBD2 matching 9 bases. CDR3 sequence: CASSIWREGVGEQFF. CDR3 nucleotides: TGTGCCAGTAGTATTTGGCGGGAGGGGGTTGGGGAGCAGTTCTTC.